This T cell receptor beta chain was recorded in a study of response to subunit inactivated influenza vaccine. Study-level findings and limits: The study's authors posited that every seasonal influenza vaccination enlists few new T cells.

TCRdb reanalysed the RT-PCR reads using MiXCR and keeps one entry per CDR3 protein. This sample has hundreds of thousands of distinct CDR3 sequences, with approximately 13% found just once. The V and J ends lost 3 bases and 8 bases respectively, with 16 bases between them. This CDR3 spans 15 amino acids. CDR1 is MGHRA, CDR2 YSYEKL, per germline. On this clonotype itself: Its antigen is as yet unknown.

The chain carries TRBV4-1 and TRBJ1-4; D possibly corresponds to TRBD1 (6 bases). Here the sequenced sample was PBMCs from blood, taken about 40 days after vaccination. The sequence came from a middle-aged man who received an inactivated influenza vaccine. The CDR3 protein is CASSQGRAGDEKLFF. For the CDR3, the DNA is TGCGCCAGCAGCCAGGGCAGGGCAGGGGACGAAAAACTGTTTTTT.